The next 32 T cell receptor beta chains were all read from a single sample in a study of cytotoxic CD8 clonotypes in ibrutinib-treated CLL. Some clones are missing from TCRdb's copy, which holds only in-frame ones; the method was immunoSEQ multiplex PCR. The profile shows 300,000 to 400,000 clones, roughly two thirds of them singletons. This specimen consisted of PBMCs, obtained after 36 months of ibrutinib treatment. The source of these receptors is a human donor with chronic lymphocytic leukemia.

This clone was counted a single time. The chain is built from TRBV11-2 and TRBJ1-1; 7 bases map to TRBD1. The J segment lost 4 bases and the V segment lost 1 base, leaving 6 bases of the junction unmatched. The CDR3 loop spans 15 amino acids. Germline V gene sequence: CDR1 SGHAT, CDR2 FQNNGV. CDR3 sequence reads: CASSLGQGVGTEAFF. CDR3 sequence (DNA): TGTGCCAGCAGCTTAGGACAGGGCGTTGGCACTGAAGCTTTCTTT.

The rearrangement links TRBV9 to TRBJ1-2; 7 positions agree with TRBD1. The V gene's germline CDR1 is SGDLS and CDR2 YYNGEE. V lost 4 bases, J lost 4 bases, and 4 bases stayed unmatched. The CDR3 spans 13 residues. The CDR3 DNA sequence: TGTGCCAGCAGCCAGAGACAGGGCTATGGCTACACCTTC. Translated: CASSQRQGYGYTF.

V is TRBV15 and J is TRBJ1-5; tentative D call: TRBD1 (5 bases). V lost 0 bases and J lost 11, with 23 bases in between. The CDR3 is made up of 17 amino acids. Looked up from germline, CDR1 is LNHNV and CDR2 is YYDKDF (reference sequence). CDR3 region: CATSRDLSGWGVGAQHF. The CDR3 DNA sequence: TGTGCCACCAGCAGAGATCTGAGTGGGTGGGGGGTTGGAGCCCAGCATTTT.

This chain connects TRBV7-6 to TRBJ2-7; TRBD2 matches 8 bases. The CDR3 totals 14 residues. Germline values: CDR1 SGHVS, CDR2 FNYEAQ. J gave up 3 bases and V 1 base, and 2 bases lay outside the gene matches. The CDR3: CASSLGLAGYEQYF. The CDR3 DNA is TGTGCCAGCAGCTTAGGGCTAGCGGGCTACGAGCAGTACTTC.

This sequence joins TRBV5-6 and TRBJ1-1; 9 bases align to TRBD1. CDR3 size: 14 residues. Germline loops: CDR1 SGHDT, CDR2 YYEEEE. The J segment lost 1 base and the V segment lost 5 bases, leaving 3 bases of the junction unmatched. The CDR3 loop reads CASSSTGGNTEAFF. In DNA, the CDR3 is TGTGCCAGCAGTTCGACAGGGGGGAACACTGAAGCTTTCTTT. Full variable domain (missing parts from reference TRBV5-6 and TRBJ1-1): DAGVTQSPTHLIKTRGQQVTLRCSPKSGHDTVSWYQQALGQGPQFIFQYYEEEERQRGNFPDRFSGHQFPNYSSELNVNALLLGDSALYLCASSSTGGNTEAFFGQGTRLTVV.

This clone was detected only a few times. V and J are TRBV6-1 and TRBJ2-7; the match to TRBD1 covers 9 bases. CDR1 and CDR2 from the germline V gene are MNHNS and SASEGT. The CDR3 has 13 residues. V dropped 5 bases and J dropped 3; count of bases not matched to a gene: 2. The CDR3 region has the DNA TGTGCCAGCAGTAGGACAGGGGACTACGAGCAGTACTTC. Translating it yields CASSRTGDYEQYF.

This clone was found once. This chain connects TRBV9 to TRBJ2-7, with 8 positions matching TRBD1. CDR3 length equals 15 residues. Germline V gene lookup returns CDR1 SGDLS and CDR2 YYNGEE. J was trimmed by 2 bases and V by 1 base; bases with no gene match: 5. CDR3 coding DNA: TGTGCCAGCAGCGTATCTCAGGGGGCACCCTACGAGCAGTACTTC. Translated: CASSVSQGAPYEQYF.

The CDR3 here is CASSQEGSYEQYF. CDR3 nucleotides: TGCGCCAGCAGCCAAGAGGGGTCCTACGAGCAGTACTTC. The chain has TRBV4-1 and TRBJ2-7; D uncertain. The germline V gene encodes CDR1 MGHRA and CDR2 YSYEKL. Between the trimmed V and J ends, which lost 0 bases and 1 base, there was a span of 4 bases. The CDR3 runs 13 residues.

V is TRBV14 and J is TRBJ2-1; tentative D call: TRBD1 (6 bases). This CDR3 contains 17 residues. Trimming cost V 4 bases and J 4 bases, with 20 bases left between them. Germline lookup yields CDR1 SGHDN and CDR2 FVKESK. The CDR3 sequence: CASSPDPWTAKYNEQFF. The DNA of the CDR3 is TGTGCCAGCAGCCCCGACCCCTGGACAGCCAAGTACAATGAGCAGTTCTTC. The full variable domain, with the rest looked up from reference TRBV14 and TRBJ2-1, is EAGVTQFPSHSVIEKGQTVTLRCDPISGHDNLYWYRRVMGKEIKFLLHFVKESKQDESGMPNNRFLAERTGGTYSTLKVQPAELEDSGVYFCASSPDPWTAKYNEQFFGPGTRLTVL.

The rearrangement links TRBV5-1 to TRBJ2-1; TRBD1 matches at 10 bases. Losses at the gene ends were 4 bases for V and 4 bases for J; bases not matched to a gene: 11. This CDR3 has 17 amino acids. Germline lookup yields CDR1 SGHRS and CDR2 YFSETQ. CDR3 residues: CASSPSAGTGVYNEQFF. The CDR3 DNA follows: TGCGCCAGCAGCCCCTCGGCCGGGACAGGGGTTTACAATGAGCAGTTCTTC.

This clone was seen more than once but under ten times. V is TRBV7-3 and J is TRBJ2-5; D gene uncertain. CDR1 is SGHTA, CDR2 FQGTGA, per germline. V lost 3 bases, J lost 5 bases, and 7 bases lay in between. The CDR3 contains 12 residues. CDR3 amino acids: CASSFPMETQYF. The CDR3 coding sequence is TGTGCCAGCAGCTTCCCCATGGAGACCCAGTACTTC.

J is TRBJ2-7 and V is TRBV5-5, with 11 bases aligning to TRBD2. Germline V gives CDR1 SGHKS, CDR2 YYEKEE (reference sequence). Unmatched junction bases numbered 8, after V lost 2 bases and J lost 4 bases. The CDR3 length is 16 residues. Written as DNA, the CDR3 is TGTGCCAGCAGCTTCGGGCTAGCGGGGGGAAGGTACGAGCAGTACTTC. Translation: CASSFGLAGGRYEQYF.

This chain joins TRBV5-1 and TRBJ2-3; D not resolved. The CDR3 loop spans 13 amino acids. Trimming took off 4 bases at V and 1 base at J, with 7 bases between the two ends. Germline V gives CDR1 SGHRS, CDR2 YFSETQ. The CDR3 DNA reads TGCGCCAGCAGCCCCCCGGGCACAGATACGCAGTATTTT. This translates into CASSPPGTDTQYF.

The rearrangement links TRBV13 to TRBJ1-1, with D possibly matching TRBD1 (5 bases). This CDR3 is 12 amino acids long. Germline loops: CDR1 PRHDT, CDR2 FYEKMQ (reference sequence). V was cut by 5 bases and J by 7 bases, with 11 bases left in between. CDR3: CASSVWRGEAFF. As DNA, the CDR3 is TGTGCCAGCAGCGTATGGAGGGGTGAAGCTTTCTTT. Using reference TRBV13 and TRBJ1-1 for the parts outside the CDR3, the full variable domain is AAGVIQSPRHLIKEKRETATLKCYPIPRHDTVYWYQQGPGQDPQFLISFYEKMQSDKGSIPDRFSAQQFSDYHSELNMSSLELGDSALYFCASSVWRGEAFFGQGTRLTVV.

A few counts support this clone. The V gene is TRBV2, the J gene TRBJ1-5, with TRBD1 matching 10 bases. Losses at the gene ends were 4 bases for V and 2 bases for J; bases not matched to a gene: 2. This CDR3 region has 15 residues. CDR1 is SNHLY, CDR2 FYNNEI, per germline. The chain's CDR3 is CASSGGTGGNQPQHF. Written as DNA, the CDR3 is TGTGCCAGCAGTGGCGGGACAGGGGGCAATCAGCCCCAGCATTTT. The whole variable domain, remainder taken from reference TRBV2 and TRBJ1-5, is EPEVTQTPSHQVTQMGQEVILRCVPISNHLYFYWYRQILGQKVEFLVSFYNNEISEKSEIFDDQFSVERPDGSNFTLKIRSTKLEDSAMYFCASSGGTGGNQPQHFGDGTRLSIL.

The chain has TRBV7-2 and TRBJ2-7, with TRBD2 identical over 10 bases. The V segment lost 3 bases and the J segment 6 bases; nucleotides outside the gene matches: 8. Per the germline V gene, CDR1 is SGHTA and CDR2 is FQGNSA. The CDR3 covers 15 residues. CDR3: CASSFETGTSVEQYF. CDR3 nucleotide sequence: TGTGCCAGCAGCTTTGAAACCGGGACTAGCGTCGAGCAGTACTTC.

The V and J genes are TRBV27 and TRBJ1-2, with a weak D call TRBD1 (6 bases). Germline CDR1 MNHEY, CDR2 SMNVEV (reference sequence). This CDR3 contains 14 residues. Trimming stripped 4 bases from V and 6 bases from J, with 15 bases between. The CDR3: CASSSSTGMNGYTF. Here the CDR3 DNA reads TGTGCCAGCAGTTCGTCGACAGGAATGAATGGCTACACCTTC.

The rearrangement uses TRBV7-3 and TRBJ2-1, with 7 positions matching TRBD2. The germline V gene encodes CDR1 SGHTA and CDR2 FQGTGA. The V gene end was trimmed by 4 bases and the J gene end by 8 bases; junction bases not matched to a gene: 8. The CDR3 loop spans 14 amino acids. CDR3 in DNA: TGTGCCAGCAGCTCTCAGGCGGCGGGGGATGAGCAGTTCTTC. Amino acids: CASSSQAAGDEQFF. Variable domain in full (rest from reference TRBV7-3 and TRBJ2-1): GAGVSQTPSNKVTEKGKYVELRCDPISGHTALYWYRQSLGQGPEFLIYFQGTGAADDSGLPNDRFFAVRPEGSVSTLKIQRTERGDSAVYLCASSSQAAGDEQFFGPGTRLTVL.

The rearrangement uses TRBV7-9 and TRBJ1-5; perhaps TRBD1 as D (5 bases). This CDR3 has 15 amino acids. Germline CDR1 and CDR2: SEHNR and FQNEAQ (reference sequence). V lost 5 bases and J lost 1, with 12 bases in between. The CDR3 loop is CASSATGHSNQPQHF. The DNA for the CDR3 is TGTGCCAGCAGCGCCACAGGTCACAGCAATCAGCCCCAGCATTTT.

CDR3 DNA: TGCAGCGTTGAAGGAGGGAGGGGGTTAAATGAGCAGTTCTTC. It codes for CSVEGGRGLNEQFF. The rearrangement joins TRBV29-1 to TRBJ2-1, with a weak D call TRBD2 (7 bases). Germline CDR1 SQVTM, CDR2 ANQGSEA. The CDR3 spans 14 residues. V lost 1 base, J lost 7 bases, and 14 bases lay in between.

The chain carries TRBV11-3 and TRBJ2-7; TRBD1 matches 9 bases. Per germline, CDR1 SGHNT and CDR2 YENEEA. The CDR3 runs 16 residues. V shed 5 bases and J 3 bases; nucleotides not matched to a gene: 11. CDR3: CASSPHRDRAFYEQYF. The CDR3 nucleotides are TGTGCCAGCAGCCCTCACCGGGACAGGGCCTTCTACGAGCAGTACTTC.

Only a few counts were recorded for this clone. The V call is TRBV15, the J call TRBJ2-4, with D maybe TRBD2 (7 bases). Germline CDR1 and CDR2: LNHNV and YYDKDF (reference sequence). V dropped 1 base and J dropped 3 bases, with 16 bases sitting between them. The CDR3 runs to 17 residues. CDR3 DNA sequence: TGTGCCACCAGCAGAGGTTTCAGGGGAGGGGGCAAAAACATTCAGTACTTC. Its translation: CATSRGFRGGGKNIQYF.

This clone was seen more than once but under ten times. This chain links TRBV28 with TRBJ2-6, with a possible D match to TRBD1 (6 bases). The CDR3 consists of 18 residues. The V gene lost 4 bases and the J gene lost 0 bases, with 16 bases spanning the gap. CDR1 is MDHEN and CDR2 is SYDVKM in the germline V gene. The CDR3 region has the DNA TGTGCCAGCAGTTATCATGCGGCCAGGGGCTCTGGGGCCAACGTCCTGACTTTC. The encoded protein is CASSYHAARGSGANVLTF.

The chain links TRBV4-1 to TRBJ2-1; tentative D call: TRBD2 (5 bases). V was pared by 0 bases and J by 8 bases, with 17 bases between. Germline values: CDR1 MGHRA, CDR2 YSYEKL. The CDR3 is made up of 16 amino acids. Written as DNA, the CDR3 is TGCGCCAGCAGCCAAGATCGAGCGGCCAATGGGGATGAGCAGTTCTTC. Translated, it gives CASSQDRAANGDEQFF.

V is TRBV4-3 and J is TRBJ2-7; 7 nucleotides line up with TRBD1. Germline V lookup: CDR1 LGHNA, CDR2 YSLEER. V trimming: 0 bases; J trimming: 6 bases; junction bases outside the gene matches: 8. The CDR3 runs 15 residues. The CDR3 is CASSQDPRTGSEQYF. The DNA for the CDR3 is TGCGCCAGCAGCCAAGATCCCCGGACAGGATCCGAGCAGTACTTC.

This chain uses TRBV19 with TRBJ1-3; the D is unclear. The length of the CDR3 is 12 residues. Germline assignment: CDR1 LNHDA and CDR2 SQIVND (reference sequence). Trimming pared 1 base from V and 9 bases from J, leaving 7 bases between. CDR3 DNA: TGTGCCAGTAGTATAGGGGCGGGCACCATATATTTT. Protein: CASSIGAGTIYF.

The V gene is TRBV27, the J gene TRBJ2-2; a possible D gene is TRBD2 (6 bases). The CDR3 runs to 14 residues. Germline V gene data show CDR1 as MNHEY and CDR2 as SMNVEV (reference sequence). Trimming left V 0 bases short and J 6 bases short, with 8 bases between. The CDR3 sequence: CASSLSGGPGELFF. The CDR3, as DNA: TGTGCCAGCAGTTTATCGGGGGGTCCCGGGGAGCTGTTTTTT.

This clone was seen just once. CDR3 nucleotides: TGCGCCAGCAGCTTGGTCCCAGGGGATTACTATGGCTACACCTTC. It translates to CASSLVPGDYYGYTF. This chain uses TRBV5-1 with TRBJ1-2; possibly TRBD1 for D (6 bases). The germline CDR1 and CDR2 sequences are SGHRS and YFSETQ. V was shortened by 0 bases and J by 3 bases, with 12 bases between the two germline ends. The CDR3 consists of 15 residues.

J is TRBJ2-5 and V is TRBV10-2, with no clear D. Looked up from germline, CDR1 is WSHSY and CDR2 is SAAADI. The CDR3 is 13 residues long. The V and J ends lost 0 bases and 9 bases respectively, with 11 bases between them. The CDR3: CASSESPSLAQYF. The DNA of the CDR3 is TGCGCCAGCAGTGAGTCCCCCTCTTTGGCCCAGTACTTC.

The rearrangement links TRBV2 to TRBJ2-3; TRBD2 matches 7 bases. Looked up from germline, CDR1 is SNHLY and CDR2 is FYNNEI. The CDR3 is made up of 16 amino acids. The V gene end was trimmed by 7 bases and the J gene end by 6 bases; junction bases not matched to a gene: 16. The CDR3 loop is CASTPRGGRVEDTQYF. For the CDR3, the DNA is TGTGCCAGCACCCCTCGCGGGGGTAGGGTGGAGGATACGCAGTATTTT.

The V call is TRBV10-1, the J call TRBJ2-7; D gene ambiguous. V lost 8 bases and J lost 1, with 18 bases in between. This CDR3 region has 15 residues. CDR1 is WNHNN and CDR2 is SYGVQD in the germline V gene (reference sequence). The CDR3 bases are TGCGCCAGCCCACCACAGCTTTCTCGGTCCTACGAGCAGTACTTC. This codes for CASPPQLSRSYEQYF.

This clone was picked up one time. Other DNA sequences within the sample encode an identical CDR3. V and J are TRBV9 and TRBJ2-5, with 8 bases aligning to TRBD2. CDR3 length: 13 residues. The trim removed 4 bases at V and 4 bases at J, leaving 3 bases unmatched. From germline, CDR1 is SGDLS and CDR2 YYNGEE. The CDR3 reads CASSTSGVETQYF. CDR3 bases: TGTGCCAGCAGCACTAGCGGCGTAGAGACCCAGTACTTC.